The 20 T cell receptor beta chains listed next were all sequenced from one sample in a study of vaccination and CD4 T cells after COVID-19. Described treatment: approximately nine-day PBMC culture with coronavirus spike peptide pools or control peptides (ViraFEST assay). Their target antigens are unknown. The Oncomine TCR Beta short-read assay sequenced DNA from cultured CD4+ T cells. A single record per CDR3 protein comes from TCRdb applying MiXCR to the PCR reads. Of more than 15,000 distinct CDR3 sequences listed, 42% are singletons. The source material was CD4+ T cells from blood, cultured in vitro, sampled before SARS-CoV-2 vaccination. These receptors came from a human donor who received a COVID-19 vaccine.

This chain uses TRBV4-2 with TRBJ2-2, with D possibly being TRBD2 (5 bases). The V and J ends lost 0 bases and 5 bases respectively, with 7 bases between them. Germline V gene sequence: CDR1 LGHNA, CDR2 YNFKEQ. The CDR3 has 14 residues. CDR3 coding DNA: TGTGCCAGCAGCCAAGAACAGCGGACCGGGGAGCTGTTTTTT. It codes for CASSQEQRTGELFF.

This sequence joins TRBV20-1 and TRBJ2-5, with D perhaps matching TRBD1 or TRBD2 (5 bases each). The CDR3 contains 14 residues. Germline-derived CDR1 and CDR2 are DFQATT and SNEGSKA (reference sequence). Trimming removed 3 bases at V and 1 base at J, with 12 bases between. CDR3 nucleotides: TGCAGTGCTAGCGTCTCTGGGGGCCAAGAGACCCAGTACTTC. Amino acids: CSASVSGGQETQYF.

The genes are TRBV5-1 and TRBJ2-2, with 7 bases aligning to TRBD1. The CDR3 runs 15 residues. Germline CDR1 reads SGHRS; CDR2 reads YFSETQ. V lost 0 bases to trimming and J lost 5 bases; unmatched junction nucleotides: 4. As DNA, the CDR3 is TGCGCCAGCAGCTTGGTAGGGGGCGGAACCGGGGAGCTGTTTTTT. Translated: CASSLVGGGTGELFF.

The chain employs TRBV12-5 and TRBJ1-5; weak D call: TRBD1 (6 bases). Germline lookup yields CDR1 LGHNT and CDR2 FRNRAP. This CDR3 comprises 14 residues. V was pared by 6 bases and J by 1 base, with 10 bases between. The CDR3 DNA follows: TGTGCTAGTGGACAGGACAGCAGCAATCAGCCCCAGCATTTT. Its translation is CASGQDSSNQPQHF.

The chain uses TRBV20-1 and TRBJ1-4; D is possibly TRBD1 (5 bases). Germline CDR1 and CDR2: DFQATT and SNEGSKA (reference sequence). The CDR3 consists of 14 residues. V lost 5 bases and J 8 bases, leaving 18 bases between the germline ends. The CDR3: CSAQRQHPGEKLFF. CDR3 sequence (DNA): TGCAGTGCTCAGAGACAGCACCCTGGGGAAAAACTGTTTTTT.

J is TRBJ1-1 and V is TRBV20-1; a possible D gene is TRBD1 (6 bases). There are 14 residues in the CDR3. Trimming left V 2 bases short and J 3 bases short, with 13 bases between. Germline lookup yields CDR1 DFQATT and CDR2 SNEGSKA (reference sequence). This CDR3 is CSARWGARDTEAFF. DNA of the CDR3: TGCAGTGCTAGATGGGGGGCGCGGGACACTGAAGCTTTCTTT.

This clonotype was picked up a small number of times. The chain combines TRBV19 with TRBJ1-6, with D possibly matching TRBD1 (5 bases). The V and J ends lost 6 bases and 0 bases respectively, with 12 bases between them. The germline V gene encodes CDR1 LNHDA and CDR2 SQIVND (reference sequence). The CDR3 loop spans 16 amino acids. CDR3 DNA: TGTGCCAGTAGGTTGGGACCGAGCTCCTATAATTCACCCCTCCACTTT. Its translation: CASRLGPSSYNSPLHF.

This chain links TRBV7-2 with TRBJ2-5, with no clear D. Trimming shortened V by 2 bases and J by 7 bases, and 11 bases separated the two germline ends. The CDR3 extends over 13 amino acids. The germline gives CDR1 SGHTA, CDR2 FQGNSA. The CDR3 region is CASSLNRYLTQYF. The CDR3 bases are TGTGCCAGCAGCTTAAATCGCTATTTGACCCAGTACTTC.

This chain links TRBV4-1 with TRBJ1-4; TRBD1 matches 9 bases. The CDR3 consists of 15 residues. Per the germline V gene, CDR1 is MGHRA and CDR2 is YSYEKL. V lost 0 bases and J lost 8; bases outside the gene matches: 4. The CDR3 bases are TGCGCCAGCAGCCAAGATCGACAGGGGGGCGAAAAACTGTTTTTT. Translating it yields CASSQDRQGGEKLFF.

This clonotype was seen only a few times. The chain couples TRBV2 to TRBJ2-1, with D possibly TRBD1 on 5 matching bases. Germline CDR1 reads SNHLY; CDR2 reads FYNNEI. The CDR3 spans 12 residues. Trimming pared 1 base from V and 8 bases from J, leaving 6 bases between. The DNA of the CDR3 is TGTGCCAGCAGTGAAGGGGGCCATGAGCAGTTCTTC. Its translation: CASSEGGHEQFF.

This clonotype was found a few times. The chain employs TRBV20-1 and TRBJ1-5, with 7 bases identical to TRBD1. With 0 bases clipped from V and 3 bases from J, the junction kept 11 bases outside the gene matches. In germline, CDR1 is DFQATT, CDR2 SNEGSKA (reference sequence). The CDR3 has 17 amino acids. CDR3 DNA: TGCAGTGCTAGAGATGGGGCCCCGACAGGGATCAATCAGCCCCAGCATTTT. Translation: CSARDGAPTGINQPQHF.

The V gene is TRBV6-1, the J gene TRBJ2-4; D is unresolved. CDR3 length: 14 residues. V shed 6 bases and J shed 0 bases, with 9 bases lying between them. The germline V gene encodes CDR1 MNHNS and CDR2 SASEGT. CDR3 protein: CASSLDIAKNIQYF. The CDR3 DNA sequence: TGTGCCAGCAGCCTCGACATAGCCAAAAACATTCAGTACTTC.

The chain's CDR3 is CASSLDRTYEQYF. CDR3 bases: TGTGCCAGCAGCTTGGACAGGACCTACGAGCAGTACTTC. The chain couples TRBV5-4 to TRBJ2-7; perhaps TRBD1 as D (5 bases). V lost 0 bases to trimming and J lost 2 bases, with 6 bases between them. The CDR3 has 13 amino acids. The germline gives CDR1 SGHNT, CDR2 YYREEE (reference sequence). Drawing the rest from reference TRBV5-4 and TRBJ2-7, the complete variable domain is ETGVTQSPTHLIKTRGQQVTLRCSSQSGHNTVSWYQQALGQGPQFIFQYYREEENGRGNFPPRFSGLQFPNYSSELNVNALELDDSALYLCASSLDRTYEQYFGPGTRLTVT.

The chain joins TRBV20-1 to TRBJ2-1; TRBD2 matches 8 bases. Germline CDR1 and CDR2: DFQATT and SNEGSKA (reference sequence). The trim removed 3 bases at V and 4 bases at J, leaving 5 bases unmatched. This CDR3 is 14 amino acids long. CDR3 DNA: TGCAGTGCTAGGAGACTAGCGCGGTACAATGAGCAGTTCTTC. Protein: CSARRLARYNEQFF.

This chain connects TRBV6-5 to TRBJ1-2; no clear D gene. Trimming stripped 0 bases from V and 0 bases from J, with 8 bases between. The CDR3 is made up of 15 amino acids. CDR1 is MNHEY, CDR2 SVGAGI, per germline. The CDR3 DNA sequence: TGTGCCAGCAGTTACTCGACGGAATCTAACTATGGCTACACCTTC. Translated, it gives CASSYSTESNYGYTF.

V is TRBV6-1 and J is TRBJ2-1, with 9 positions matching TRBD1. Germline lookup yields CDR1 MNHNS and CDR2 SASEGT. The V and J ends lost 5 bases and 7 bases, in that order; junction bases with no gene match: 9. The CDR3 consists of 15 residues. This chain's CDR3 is CASSNTGGVGNEQFF. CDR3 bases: TGTGCCAGCAGTAACACAGGGGGCGTGGGAAATGAGCAGTTCTTC.

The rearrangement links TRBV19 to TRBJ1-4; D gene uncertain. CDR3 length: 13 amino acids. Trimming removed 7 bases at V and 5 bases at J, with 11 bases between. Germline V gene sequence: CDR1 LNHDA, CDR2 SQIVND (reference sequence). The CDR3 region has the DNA TGTGCCAGTATAGGTACAGAGAATGAAAAACTGTTTTTT. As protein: CASIGTENEKLFF.

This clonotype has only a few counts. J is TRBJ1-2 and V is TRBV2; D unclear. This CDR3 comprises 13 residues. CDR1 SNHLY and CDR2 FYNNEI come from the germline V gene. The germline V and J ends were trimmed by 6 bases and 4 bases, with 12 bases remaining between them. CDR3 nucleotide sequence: TGTGCCAGCAGGGGGAGGGCCTCCTATGGCTACACCTTC. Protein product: CASRGRASYGYTF.

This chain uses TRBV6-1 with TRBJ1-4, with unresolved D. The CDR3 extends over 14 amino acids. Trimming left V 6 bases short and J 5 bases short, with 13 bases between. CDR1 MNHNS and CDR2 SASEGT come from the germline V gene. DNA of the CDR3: TGTGCCAGCAGCGGGCTGGGATCAAATGAAAAACTGTTTTTT. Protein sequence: CASSGLGSNEKLFF.

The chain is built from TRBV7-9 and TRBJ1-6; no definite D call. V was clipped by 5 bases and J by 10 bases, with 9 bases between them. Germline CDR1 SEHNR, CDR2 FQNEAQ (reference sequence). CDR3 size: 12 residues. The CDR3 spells CASSKPRSPLHF. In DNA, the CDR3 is TGTGCCAGCAGCAAACCCCGGTCACCCCTCCACTTT.